This T cell receptor beta chain was sequenced in a study of T cell changes during pregnancy in multiple sclerosis. TCRdb's copy holds only in-frame clones and misses some; the assay was immunoSEQ multiplex PCR. Of tens of thousands of clones listed, around 92% are singletons. Trimming at V came to 5 bases and at J to 3 bases, leaving 22 bases not matched to a gene. Per the germline V gene, CDR1 is SQVTM and CDR2 is ANQGSEA. CDR3 length equals 20 residues. The sample in question was peripheral blood, obtained in the third trimester of pregnancy. The chain employs TRBV29-1 and TRBJ2-5, with 12 nucleotides matching TRBD1. This receptor was identified in a female donor in good health, enrolled as a control in a pregnancy study. CDR3 sequence reads: CSVRGGPPGQGARRKETQYF. CDR3 nucleotides: TGCAGCGTTAGAGGGGGGCCCCCGGGACAGGGGGCCCGAAGGAAAGAGACCCAGTACTTC.